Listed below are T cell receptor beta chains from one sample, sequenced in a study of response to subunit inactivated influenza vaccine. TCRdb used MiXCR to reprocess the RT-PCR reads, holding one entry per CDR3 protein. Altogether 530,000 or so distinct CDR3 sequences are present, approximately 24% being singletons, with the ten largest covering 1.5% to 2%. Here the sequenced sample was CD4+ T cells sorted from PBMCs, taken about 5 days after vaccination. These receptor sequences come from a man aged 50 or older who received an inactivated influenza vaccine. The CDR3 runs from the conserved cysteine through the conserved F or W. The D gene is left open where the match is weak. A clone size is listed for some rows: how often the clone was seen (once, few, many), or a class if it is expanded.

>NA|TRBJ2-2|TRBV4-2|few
TGTGCCAGCAGCCGACCCACCCGGGACACCGGGGAGCTGTTTTTT
CASSRPTRDTGELFF
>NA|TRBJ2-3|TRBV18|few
TGTGCCAGCTCACCCCCCATGTATACAGATACGCAGTATTTT
CASSPPMYTDTQYF
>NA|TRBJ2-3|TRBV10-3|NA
TGTGCCATCAGGCCAGGGAGGCCAGATACGCAGTATTTT
CAIRPGRPDTQYF
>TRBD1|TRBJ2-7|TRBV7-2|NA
TGTGCCAGCAGCCCCGGGACAGGCTCTCTCGAGCAGTACTTC
CASSPGTGSLEQYF
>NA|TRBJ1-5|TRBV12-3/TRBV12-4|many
TGTGCCAGCAGTTTATCCCAGGGCCGACAGCCCCAGCATTTT
CASSLSQGRQPQHF
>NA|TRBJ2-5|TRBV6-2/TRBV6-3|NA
TGTGCCAGCAGTCCCGGGACGCCGGGGGAGACCCAGTACTTC
CASSPGTPGETQYF
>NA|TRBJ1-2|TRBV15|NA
TGTGCCACCAGCAGAGATCTCGGGCAGATTGCTAACTATGGCTACACCTTC
CATSRDLGQIANYGYTF
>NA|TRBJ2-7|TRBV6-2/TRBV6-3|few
TGTGCCAGCAGTTCCGGACAGCCCGAGCAGTACTTC
CASSSGQPEQYF
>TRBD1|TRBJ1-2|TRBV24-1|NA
TGTGCCACCAGTGACCACGGGACAGGGACCTATGGCTACACCTTC
CATSDHGTGTYGYTF
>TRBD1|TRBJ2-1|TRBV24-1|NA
TGTGCCATACAACAGGGGGAATTGAACAATGAGCAGTTCTTC
CAIQQGELNNEQFF
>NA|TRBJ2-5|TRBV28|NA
TGTGCCAGCACCTTCGGGACCCGAATCCAAGAGACCCAGTACTTC
CASTFGTRIQETQYF
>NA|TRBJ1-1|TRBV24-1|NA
TGTGCCACCCGGCGGACAGAGAACACTGAAGCTTTCTTT
CATRRTENTEAFF
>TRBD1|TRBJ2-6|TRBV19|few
TGTGCCAGTAGTACGGGACAGGGGGCGGCTGGGGCCAACGTCCTGACTTTC
CASSTGQGAAGANVLTF
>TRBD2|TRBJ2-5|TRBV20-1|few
TGCAGTGCTAGAAGCCCTAGCGGGGGACCTCAAGAGACCCAGTACTTC
CSARSPSGGPQETQYF
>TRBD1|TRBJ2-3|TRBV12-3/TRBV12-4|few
TGTGCCAGCAGTAGGACAGGGGGTAAAGATACGCAGTATTTT
CASSRTGGKDTQYF
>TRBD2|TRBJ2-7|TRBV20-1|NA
TGCAGTGCTAGAGATAGTGGACTAGGTCGAGACGAGCAGTACTTC
CSARDSGLGRDEQYF
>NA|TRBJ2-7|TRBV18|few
TGTGCCAGCTCACCGGACCCCTACGAGCAGTACTTC
CASSPDPYEQYF
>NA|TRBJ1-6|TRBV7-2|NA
TGTGCCAGCAGCCGCCCGGGCGGTTCACCCCTCCACTTT
CASSRPGGSPLHF
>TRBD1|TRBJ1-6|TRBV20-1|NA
TGCAGTGCTAGAGACCTGACAGGGGGTAATTCACCCCTCCACTTT
CSARDLTGGNSPLHF
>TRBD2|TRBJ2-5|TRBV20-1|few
TGCAGTGCTTCACTGACTAGCGGAGCCGGAGGAACCCAGTACTTC
CSASLTSGAGGTQYF
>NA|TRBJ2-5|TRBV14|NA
TGTGCCAGCAGCCAAGATGGCCAGACGCTACAGTACTTC
CASSQDGQTLQYF
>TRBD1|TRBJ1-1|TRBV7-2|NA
TGTGCCAGCAGCCCCCAAGGGACAGGGCATGCTTTCTTT
CASSPQGTGHAFF
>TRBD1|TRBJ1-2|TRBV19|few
TGTGCCTCAGGGAACAGGGGGCTCGACTATGGCTACACCTTC
CASGNRGLDYGYTF